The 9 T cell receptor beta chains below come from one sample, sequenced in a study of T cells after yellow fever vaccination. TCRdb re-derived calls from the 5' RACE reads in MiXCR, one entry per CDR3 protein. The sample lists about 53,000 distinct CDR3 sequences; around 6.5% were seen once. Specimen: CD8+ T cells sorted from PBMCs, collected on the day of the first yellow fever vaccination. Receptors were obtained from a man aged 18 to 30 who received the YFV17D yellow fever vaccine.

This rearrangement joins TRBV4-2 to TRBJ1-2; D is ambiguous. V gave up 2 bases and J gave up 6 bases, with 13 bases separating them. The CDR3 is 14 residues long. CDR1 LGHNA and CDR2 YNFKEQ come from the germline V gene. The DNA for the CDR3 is TGTGCCAGCAGCCAAACCAACGCGGGGAATGGCTACACCTTC. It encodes CASSQTNAGNGYTF.

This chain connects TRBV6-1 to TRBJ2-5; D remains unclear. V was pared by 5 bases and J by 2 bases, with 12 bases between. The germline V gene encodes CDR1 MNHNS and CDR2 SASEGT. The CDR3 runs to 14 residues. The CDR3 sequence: CASSPRTAQETQYF. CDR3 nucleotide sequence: TGTGCCAGCAGTCCCCGGACCGCGCAAGAGACCCAGTACTTC.

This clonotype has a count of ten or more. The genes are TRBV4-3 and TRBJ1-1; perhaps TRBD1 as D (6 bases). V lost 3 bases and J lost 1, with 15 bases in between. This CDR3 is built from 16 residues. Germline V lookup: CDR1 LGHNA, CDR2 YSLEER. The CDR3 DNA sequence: TGCGCCAGCAGCCACCACCGGGGGCAGGAGAACACTGAAGCTTTCTTT. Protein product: CASSHHRGQENTEAFF.

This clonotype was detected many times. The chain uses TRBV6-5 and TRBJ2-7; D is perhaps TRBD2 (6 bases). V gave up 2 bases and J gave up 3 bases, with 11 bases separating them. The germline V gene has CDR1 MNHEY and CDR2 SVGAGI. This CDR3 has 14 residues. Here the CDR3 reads CASSYPGRDYEQYF. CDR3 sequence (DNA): TGTGCCAGCAGTTACCCCGGGAGAGACTACGAGCAGTACTTC.

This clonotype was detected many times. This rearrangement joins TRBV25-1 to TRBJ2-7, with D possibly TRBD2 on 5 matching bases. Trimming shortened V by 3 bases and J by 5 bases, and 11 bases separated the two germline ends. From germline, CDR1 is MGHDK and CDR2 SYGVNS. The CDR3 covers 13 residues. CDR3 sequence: CASSERPRDEQYF. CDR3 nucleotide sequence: TGTGCCAGCAGTGAGCGTCCGCGGGACGAGCAGTACTTC.

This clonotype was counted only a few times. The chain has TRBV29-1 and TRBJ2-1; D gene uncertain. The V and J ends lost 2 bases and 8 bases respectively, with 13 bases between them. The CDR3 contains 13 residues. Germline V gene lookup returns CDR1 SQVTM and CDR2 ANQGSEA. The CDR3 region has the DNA TGCAGCGTTGAATCGGTGGTATTGGATGAGCAGTTCTTC. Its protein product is CSVESVVLDEQFF.

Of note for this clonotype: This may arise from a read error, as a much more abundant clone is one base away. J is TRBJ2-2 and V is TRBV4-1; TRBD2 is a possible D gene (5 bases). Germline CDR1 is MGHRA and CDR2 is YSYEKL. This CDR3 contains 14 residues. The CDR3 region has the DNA TGCGCCAGCAGCCAAGTCAAACTCACCGGGAAGCTGTTTTTT. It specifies CASSQVKLTGKLFF.

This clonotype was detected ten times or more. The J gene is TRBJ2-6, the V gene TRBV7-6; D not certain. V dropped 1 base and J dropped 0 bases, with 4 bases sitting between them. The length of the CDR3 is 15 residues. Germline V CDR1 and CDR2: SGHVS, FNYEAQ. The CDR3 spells CASSLGHSGANVLTF. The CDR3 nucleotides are TGTGCCAGCAGCTTAGGTCACTCTGGGGCCAACGTCCTGACTTTC. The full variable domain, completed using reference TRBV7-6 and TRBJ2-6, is GAGVSQSPRYKVTKRGQDVALRCDPISGHVSLYWYRQALGQGPEFLTYFNYEAQQDKSGLPNDRFSAERPEGSISTLTIQRTEQRDSAMYRCASSLGHSGANVLTFGAGSRLTVL.

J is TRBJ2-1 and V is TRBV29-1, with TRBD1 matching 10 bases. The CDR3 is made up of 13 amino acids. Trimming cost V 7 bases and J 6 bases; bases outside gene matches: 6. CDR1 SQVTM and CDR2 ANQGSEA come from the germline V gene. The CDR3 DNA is TGCAGCGACCGGGACAGGGGTGGCAATGAGCAGTTCTTC. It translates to CSDRDRGGNEQFF.